The 23 T cell receptor beta chains below were found in one sample sequenced in a study of blood T cell repertoires in COVID-19. Assay used: immunoSEQ multiplex PCR; TCRdb lists only in-frame clones, some missing. The sample consists of 150,000 to 190,000 clones, 75% to 90% of them appearing once. Sequenced input: peripheral blood. The receptors derive from a middle-aged woman with acute or convalescent COVID-19.

The chain is built from TRBV28 and TRBJ2-7, with D perhaps matching TRBD1 (5 bases). Per germline, CDR1 MDHEN and CDR2 SYDVKM. Trimming pared 3 bases from V and 0 bases from J, leaving 9 bases between. There are 14 residues in the CDR3. In DNA form, the CDR3 reads TGTGCCAGCAGTTTTAAAGGGGTCTCCTACGAGCAGTACTTC. This gives the protein CASSFKGVSYEQYF.

The chain uses TRBV2 and TRBJ1-1; D uncertain. V lost 4 bases to trimming and J lost 0 bases, with 6 bases between them. This CDR3 comprises 13 residues. Germline-derived CDR1 and CDR2 are SNHLY and FYNNEI. The CDR3 sequence is CASSANLNTEAFF. DNA for the CDR3: TGTGCCAGCAGTGCTAATTTGAACACTGAAGCTTTCTTT.

The rearrangement uses TRBV3-1 (or the pseudogene TRBV3-2) and TRBJ2-3; 9 nucleotides agree with TRBD1. The CDR3 covers 16 residues. Germline CDR1 LGHDT, CDR2 YNNKEL (reference sequence). V lost 4 bases to trimming and J lost 2 bases; unmatched junction nucleotides: 7. The CDR3 nucleotides are TGTGCCAGCAGCCTTCATAGGACAGGGGCCACAGATACGCAGTATTTT. As protein: CASSLHRTGATDTQYF.

The rearrangement joins TRBV7-3 to TRBJ1-2, with no clear D. V shed 3 bases and J shed 9 bases, with 20 bases lying between them. From germline, CDR1 is SGHTA and CDR2 FQGTGA. This CDR3 has 15 residues. The CDR3 region is CASSLGDGVPVSYTF. CDR3 coding DNA: TGTGCCAGCAGCTTGGGCGACGGGGTTCCAGTTAGCTACACCTTC.

The chain couples TRBV7-8 to TRBJ1-1; D not certain. Germline lookup yields CDR1 SGHVS and CDR2 FQNEAQ. The V end lost 3 bases, the J end lost 11 bases, and 16 bases lay between the germline ends. This CDR3 contains 13 residues. The CDR3 spells CASSLVFGVEAFF. In DNA, the CDR3 is TGTGCCAGCAGCTTGGTATTCGGGGTCGAGGCTTTCTTT.

V usage is TRBV16 and J usage is TRBJ1-1; perhaps TRBD1 as D (6 bases). The ends were cut back, 0 bases at V and 4 bases at J, with 18 bases in the middle. The CDR3 extends over 17 amino acids. The germline V gene has CDR1 KGHSY and CDR2 FQNENV. CDR3 loop: CASSQSGSPPRGTEAFF. The CDR3 DNA reads TGTGCCAGCAGCCAATCGGGTAGTCCACCCAGGGGCACTGAAGCTTTCTTT.

V and J are TRBV2 and TRBJ2-1; 10 nucleotides line up with TRBD2. The CDR3 is 15 residues long. V was pared by 0 bases and J by 6 bases, with 2 bases of the junction left unmatched. The germline gives CDR1 SNHLY, CDR2 FYNNEI. CDR3 nucleotide sequence: TGTGCCAGCAGTGAAGCGAGACTAGCGGGCAATGAGCAGTTCTTC. The encoded protein is CASSEARLAGNEQFF.

The gene calls are TRBV9 and TRBJ1-5; D might be TRBD1 (6 bases). The CDR3 runs to 14 residues. The V gene's germline CDR1 is SGDLS and CDR2 YYNGEE. Trimming pared 4 bases from V and 3 bases from J, leaving 11 bases between. The CDR3 protein is CASSLGQFNQPQHF. The CDR3 DNA sequence: TGTGCCAGCAGCCTAGGACAGTTCAATCAGCCCCAGCATTTT.

The chain recombines TRBV5-5 with TRBJ2-2; TRBD1 matches at 7 bases. Germline CDR1 and CDR2: SGHKS and YYEKEE (reference sequence). CDR3 length: 16 residues. V gave up 1 base and J gave up 0 bases; unmatched junction bases: 3. The CDR3 here is CASSLTGATNTGELFF. CDR3 nucleotides: TGTGCCAGCAGCTTGACAGGGGCCACGAACACCGGGGAGCTGTTTTTT. The full variable domain, completed using reference TRBV5-5 and TRBJ2-2, is DAGVTQSPTHLIKTRGQQVTLRCSPISGHKSVSWYQQVLGQGPQFIFQYYEKEERGRGNFPDRFSARQFPNYSSELNVNALLLGDSALYLCASSLTGATNTGELFFGEGSRLTVL.

The chain has TRBV24-1 and TRBJ2-1, with D hard to call. CDR3 length: 12 amino acids. Germline values: CDR1 KGHDR, CDR2 SFDVKD. Trimming stripped 7 bases from V and 8 bases from J, with 11 bases between. CDR3 protein: CATRAGSDEQFF. The CDR3 region has the DNA TGTGCCACCAGGGCAGGATCGGATGAGCAGTTCTTC.

V and J are TRBV9 and TRBJ2-2, with 7 bases matching TRBD1. There are 16 residues in the CDR3. Per germline, CDR1 SGDLS and CDR2 YYNGEE. The J segment lost 0 bases and the V segment lost 3 bases, leaving 5 bases of the junction unmatched. CDR3 nucleotides: TGTGCCAGCAGCGCCACGACAGGGTCGAACACCGGGGAGCTGTTTTTT. Protein product: CASSATTGSNTGELFF.

This clone was seen only a few times. The chain recombines TRBV5-1 with TRBJ2-6, with TRBD1 matching over 9 bases. The CDR3 is made up of 18 amino acids. The V and J ends lost 6 bases and 1 base, in that order; junction bases with no gene match: 11. Germline V gene lookup returns CDR1 SGHRS and CDR2 YFSETQ. The CDR3 sequence: CASTYTGGAPSGANVLTF. The CDR3, as DNA: TGCGCCAGCACCTATACAGGGGGCGCCCCGTCTGGGGCCAACGTCCTGACTTTC.

This chain links TRBV11-1 with TRBJ1-5, with D hard to call. V was cut by 1 base and J by 7 bases, with 8 bases left in between. The CDR3 runs to 13 residues. In germline, CDR1 is SGHAT, CDR2 FQDESV (reference sequence). CDR3 sequence: CASSLVEIQPQHF. The CDR3 DNA sequence: TGTGCCAGCAGCTTAGTGGAGATACAGCCCCAGCATTTT.

V gene TRBV6-1 combines with J gene TRBJ1-6; TRBD1 agrees at 8 bases. CDR1 and CDR2 (germline): MNHNS, SASEGT. V lost 2 bases to trimming and J lost 10 bases; unmatched junction nucleotides: 7. The CDR3 loop spans 15 amino acids. The chain's CDR3 is CASSETGGRVSPLHF. CDR3 bases: TGTGCCAGCAGTGAAACAGGGGGGCGCGTCTCACCCCTCCACTTT.

The chain has TRBV19 and TRBJ1-1; TRBD1 might be the D (6 bases). Trimming cost V 3 bases and J 5 bases, with 10 bases left between them. Germline assignment: CDR1 LNHDA and CDR2 SQIVND (reference sequence). The CDR3 is 13 amino acids. CDR3 loop: CASSIRGYTEAFF. The CDR3 DNA sequence: TGTGCCAGTAGTATCAGGGGCTATACTGAAGCTTTCTTT.

V is TRBV5-4 and J is TRBJ2-5; D is perhaps TRBD2 (5 bases). V was shortened by 6 bases and J by 5 bases, with 17 bases between the two germline ends. Germline lookup yields CDR1 SGHNT and CDR2 YYREEE (reference sequence). This CDR3 contains 14 residues. The CDR3 loop reads CASTSGVLGETQYF. DNA for the CDR3: TGTGCCAGCACGTCCGGGGTTTTAGGGGAGACCCAGTACTTC.

The rearrangement joins TRBV3-1 (or the pseudogene TRBV3-2) to TRBJ1-1; perhaps TRBD1 as D (5 bases). Trimming took 4 bases from V and 11 from J, leaving 17 bases between them. The CDR3 extends over 13 amino acids. From germline, CDR1 is LGHDT and CDR2 YNNKEL (reference sequence). CDR3 protein: CASSPQLGGFAFF. In DNA form, the CDR3 reads TGTGCCAGCAGCCCCCAGCTCGGGGGATTTGCTTTCTTT.

The rearrangement uses TRBV19 and TRBJ2-6; 7 bases are a match to TRBD1. J lost 2 bases, V lost 4 bases, and 5 bases had no gene match. CDR3 length: 16 amino acids. Germline V gives CDR1 LNHDA, CDR2 SQIVND (reference sequence). The CDR3 nucleotides read TGTGCCAGTAGTAAGACAGGGTTTGCTGGGGCCAACGTCCTGACTTTC. Translation gives CASSKTGFAGANVLTF.

The rearrangement joins TRBV29-1 to TRBJ1-2, with D unclear. Germline CDR1 and CDR2: SQVTM and ANQGSEA. Trimming pared 0 bases from V and 4 bases from J, leaving 15 bases between. This CDR3 is 15 amino acids long. CDR3 nucleotide sequence: TGCAGCGTTGAAGATGACCGTACAGAATCCTATGGCTACACCTTC. It encodes CSVEDDRTESYGYTF.

The chain links TRBV19 to TRBJ1-5; D gene ambiguous. From germline, CDR1 is LNHDA and CDR2 SQIVND (reference sequence). CDR3 size: 13 residues. Trimming shortened V by 5 bases and J by 6 bases, and 11 bases separated the two germline ends. The CDR3 DNA sequence: TGTGCCAGTAGTGAATTGGCTCCTCAGCCCCAGCATTTT. Its translation is CASSELAPQPQHF.

This chain links TRBV19 with TRBJ1-4; D might be TRBD1 (5 bases). This CDR3 region has 14 residues. Germline lookup yields CDR1 LNHDA and CDR2 SQIVND (reference sequence). V dropped 6 bases and J dropped 3 bases, with 11 bases sitting between them. The DNA for the CDR3 is TGTGCCAGTAGCTGGGACTCCGCTAATGAAAAACTGTTTTTT. Translating gives CASSWDSANEKLFF.

The chain employs TRBV30 and TRBJ2-7, with a weak D call TRBD2 (6 bases). CDR3 length: 13 amino acids. The germline V gene encodes CDR1 GTSNPN and CDR2 SVGIG (reference sequence). V was pared by 5 bases and J by 3 bases, with 14 bases between. The CDR3, as DNA: TGTGCCTGGCTCCCTTTGGGAGGCTACGAGCAGTACTTC. This translates into CAWLPLGGYEQYF.

This chain joins TRBV6-5 and TRBJ2-2; tentatively, D is TRBD1 (6 bases). Germline-derived CDR1 and CDR2 are MNHEY and SVGAGI. This CDR3 contains 13 residues. Trimming removed 7 bases at V and 7 bases at J, with 13 bases between. CDR3: CASNRHRDGELFF. DNA for the CDR3: TGTGCCAGCAACCGACACAGGGACGGGGAGCTGTTTTTT.